Following are 28 T cell receptor beta chains from one sample sequenced in a study of T cell repertoires in cytomegalovirus infection. TCRdb re-derived calls from the reads in MiXCR, one entry per CDR3 protein. The table shows some 250,000 distinct CDR3 sequences, with around 8.7% occurring only once. The source material was PBMCs. The receptors here all came from a human donor in good health (CMV status not recorded). Some clones in this sample may be carry-over from other donors' samples.

The chain couples TRBV12-3 or TRBV12-4 to TRBJ2-3, with 8 bases aligning to TRBD2. J was trimmed by 0 bases and V by 5 bases; bases with no gene match: 4. The CDR3 runs 15 residues. The CDR3 reads CASSAGTRSTDTQYF. CDR3 bases: TGTGCCAGCAGTGCCGGGACTAGAAGCACAGATACGCAGTATTTT.

The rearrangement uses TRBV13 and TRBJ1-5, with D possibly being TRBD1 (5 bases). V lost 5 bases, J lost 7 bases, and 18 bases lay in between. This CDR3 region has 15 residues. Germline V gene data show CDR1 as PRHDT and CDR2 as FYEKMQ (reference sequence). The CDR3 DNA is TGTGCCAGCAGCACCACCCAGGGAGGGTGGCAGCCCCAGCATTTT. Translation gives CASSTTQGGWQPQHF.

On this clonotype itself: A much larger clone sits a single nucleotide away, making a read error possible. This chain connects TRBV6-1 to TRBJ2-1; TRBD2 matches at 9 bases. The V segment lost 10 bases and the J segment 7 bases; nucleotides outside the gene matches: 14. The CDR3 spans 15 residues. CDR1 is MNHNS and CDR2 is SASEGT in the germline V gene. CDR3: CANIPGLAFWNEQFF. The CDR3 region has the DNA TGTGCCAACATACCGGGACTAGCTTTTTGGAATGAGCAGTTCTTC.

This clonotype has only a few counts. This chain uses TRBV12-3 or TRBV12-4 with TRBJ1-5; the match to TRBD1 covers 9 bases. CDR3 length: 14 residues. V dropped 6 bases and J dropped 5; count of bases not matched to a gene: 5. The CDR3 region is CASRPDRGDQPQHF. The CDR3 DNA sequence: TGTGCCAGCAGACCCGACAGGGGGGATCAGCCCCAGCATTTT.

The sample holds a few counts of this clonotype. The rearrangement links TRBV19 to TRBJ1-5; 9 bases line up with TRBD1. V shed 5 bases and J 2 bases; nucleotides not matched to a gene: 7. Germline-derived CDR1 and CDR2 are LNHDA and SQIVND (reference sequence). CDR3 length: 16 residues. CDR3 amino acids: CASSQGTGLGNQPQHF. Here the CDR3 DNA reads TGTGCCAGTAGTCAAGGGACAGGGTTGGGCAATCAGCCCCAGCATTTT.

J is TRBJ2-7 and V is TRBV14; TRBD1 might be the D (5 bases). The CDR3 is made up of 15 amino acids. V was pared by 1 base and J by 3 bases, with 13 bases between. CDR1 is SGHDN and CDR2 is FVKESK in the germline V gene. The CDR3 DNA sequence: TGTGCCAGCAGCCAAGGAGTGGGGCTGAGCTACGAGCAGTACTTC. Translated: CASSQGVGLSYEQYF.

This clonotype was seen ten or more times. The rearrangement uses TRBV7-2 and TRBJ2-7, with D perhaps TRBD1 (6 bases). CDR1 SGHTA and CDR2 FQGNSA come from the germline V gene. This CDR3 is built from 15 residues. Between the trimmed V and J ends, which lost 5 bases and 0 bases, there was a span of 14 bases. The CDR3 spells CASSRTGYGSYEQYF. The DNA of the CDR3 is TGTGCCAGCAGCCGCACAGGGTACGGCTCCTACGAGCAGTACTTC.

This clonotype has more than one count but fewer than ten. This chain uses TRBV27 with TRBJ2-5; 7 nucleotides align to TRBD1. The ends lost 5 bases at V and 7 bases at J; junction bases unmatched: 10. Germline CDR1 reads MNHEY; CDR2 reads SMNVEV (reference sequence). The CDR3 spans 14 residues. The CDR3 DNA follows: TGTGCCAGCAGTGTCGACAGGGCAACCCCGACCCAGTACTTC. Protein: CASSVDRATPTQYF.

This clonotype was observed many times. The chain uses TRBV12-3 or TRBV12-4 and TRBJ1-5; 8 bases match TRBD1. The CDR3 totals 15 residues. Losses at the gene ends were 6 bases for V and 2 bases for J; bases not matched to a gene: 6. CDR3 bases: TGTGCCAGCAGACCTCCGGGACAGGGCAATCAGCCCCAGCATTTT. Translation: CASRPPGQGNQPQHF.

In DNA, the CDR3 is TGTGCCAGCTCACCGGGATGGGTCGCCAAAAACATTCAGTACTTC. Translating it yields CASSPGWVAKNIQYF. This chain connects TRBV18 to TRBJ2-4; the D is unclear. Germline CDR1 KGHSH, CDR2 LQKENI. V dropped 3 bases and J dropped 1 base, with 10 bases sitting between them. CDR3 length equals 15 residues.

In this sample, this clonotype turned up many times. The V gene is TRBV7-2, the J gene TRBJ1-1; 11 nucleotides agree with TRBD1. Germline V gene data show CDR1 as SGHTA and CDR2 as FQGNSA. There are 16 residues in the CDR3. V shed 3 bases and J 5 bases; nucleotides not matched to a gene: 8. For the CDR3, the DNA is TGTGCCAGCAGCTTCGGACAGGGGGCGCGAGATACTGAAGCTTTCTTT. Residues: CASSFGQGARDTEAFF.

This clonotype came up many times. The chain carries TRBV7-6 and TRBJ1-6; D gene uncertain. This CDR3 spans 15 amino acids. V lost 2 bases and J 10 bases, leaving 15 bases between the germline ends. Germline V gene sequence: CDR1 SGHVS, CDR2 FNYEAQ. As DNA, the CDR3 is TGTGCCAGCAGCTTAAATGGAGGAGTGGAGTCACCCCTCCACTTT. It yields the protein CASSLNGGVESPLHF.

The chain links TRBV27 to TRBJ1-2; 12 bases fit TRBD1. CDR1 is MNHEY and CDR2 is SMNVEV in the germline V gene (reference sequence). V was clipped by 4 bases and J by 8 bases; unmatched bases: 8. This CDR3 has 15 residues. The CDR3 sequence is CASSSPGQGAWGYTF. In nucleotides, the CDR3 is TGTGCCAGCAGTTCGCCGGGACAGGGGGCATGGGGCTACACCTTC.

The chain couples TRBV7-9 to TRBJ2-5, with D possibly being TRBD1 (5 bases). V shed 4 bases and J shed 2 bases, with 14 bases lying between them. Germline-derived CDR1 and CDR2 are SEHNR and FQNEAQ (reference sequence). This CDR3 has 15 residues. The CDR3 DNA reads TGTGCCAGCAGCTCCTTGGACATGGGGCAAGAGACCCAGTACTTC. It translates to CASSSLDMGQETQYF.

There are many counts of this clonotype. The chain links TRBV7-2 to TRBJ1-1; weak D call: TRBD1 (5 bases). The V end lost 6 bases, the J end lost 5 bases, and 7 bases lay between the germline ends. The CDR3 has 11 amino acids. Germline V gene data show CDR1 as SGHTA and CDR2 as FQGNSA. The CDR3 DNA reads as TGTGCCAGCAGGGGGGGTACTGAAGCTTTCTTT. It specifies CASRGGTEAFF. Full variable domain (outside the CDR3, taken from reference TRBV7-2 and TRBJ1-1): GAGVSQSPSNKVTEKGKDVELRCDPISGHTALYWYRQSLGQGLEFLIYFQGNSAPDKSGLPSDRFSAERTGGSVSTLTIQRTQQEDSAVYLCASRGGTEAFFGQGTRLTVV.

There are many counts of this clonotype. The chain carries TRBV7-2 and TRBJ1-1; 7 bases agree with TRBD1. This CDR3 has 16 amino acids. Trimming at V came to 5 bases and at J to 1 base, leaving 10 bases not matched to a gene. Germline V gene data show CDR1 as SGHTA and CDR2 as FQGNSA. The CDR3 nucleotides are TGTGCCAGCAGCGCAAGACAGGGTAGAGGGAACACTGAAGCTTTCTTT. As protein: CASSARQGRGNTEAFF.

The chain has TRBV5-6 and TRBJ1-3; 8 bases fit TRBD1. With V trimmed by 1 base and J by 1 base, 4 bases remained unmatched. The CDR3 runs 16 residues. The germline V gene has CDR1 SGHDT and CDR2 YYEEEE. CDR3 DNA sequence: TGTGCCAGCAGCTTGTGGCAGGGGGCATCTGGAAACACCATATATTTT. It encodes CASSLWQGASGNTIYF.

The chain couples TRBV9 to TRBJ1-3; possibly TRBD1 for D (5 bases). The ends were cut back, 0 bases at V and 2 bases at J, with 18 bases in the middle. The CDR3 spans 18 residues. Germline V gives CDR1 SGDLS, CDR2 YYNGEE. CDR3 amino acids: CASSVEGWGVAAGNTIYF. The CDR3 DNA is TGTGCCAGCAGCGTAGAGGGATGGGGGGTCGCCGCTGGAAACACCATATATTTT.

This clonotype was recorded many times. The CDR3 region has the DNA TGTGCCAGCAGCTTAGTAGTCCAAGAGACCCAGTACTTC. It translates to CASSLVVQETQYF. The chain couples TRBV7-2 to TRBJ2-5; D gene ambiguous. V was shortened by 1 base and J by 1 base, with 4 bases between the two germline ends. The CDR3 spans 13 residues. Germline CDR1 and CDR2: SGHTA and FQGNSA.

This clonotype was counted at least ten times. The chain recombines TRBV7-2 with TRBJ2-2; 14 bases fit TRBD2. The V gene end was trimmed by 5 bases and the J gene end by 5 bases; junction bases not matched to a gene: 4. Germline V CDR1 and CDR2: SGHTA, FQGNSA. The CDR3 sequence is 16 residues long. CDR3 in amino acids: CASSPGLAGVTGELFF. The DNA of the CDR3 is TGTGCCAGCAGCCCGGGACTAGCGGGGGTAACCGGGGAGCTGTTTTTT.

This clonotype was seen many times. The chain carries TRBV7-9 and TRBJ1-6, with D unclear. The germline CDR1 and CDR2 sequences are SEHNR and FQNEAQ (reference sequence). This CDR3 is built from 18 residues. V shed 2 bases and J shed 1 base, with 15 bases lying between them. The CDR3 DNA follows: TGTGCCAGCAGCTTAAGCCCTCTGACCGGGTCCTATAATTCACCCCTCCACTTT. This encodes CASSLSPLTGSYNSPLHF.

This clonotype was recorded at least ten times. V is TRBV14 and J is TRBJ2-5, with a possible D match to TRBD2 (7 bases). Germline V gene sequence: CDR1 SGHDN, CDR2 FVKESK. Trimming took off 1 base at V and 7 bases at J, with 10 bases between the two ends. The CDR3 extends over 13 amino acids. CDR3 coding DNA: TGTGCCAGCAGCCAAGCAAGGGGGGGGACCCAGTACTTC. Encoded protein: CASSQARGGTQYF. Full variable domain (rest looked up from reference TRBV14 and TRBJ2-5): EAGVTQFPSHSVIEKGQTVTLRCDPISGHDNLYWYRRVMGKEIKFLLHFVKESKQDESGMPNNRFLAERTGGTYSTLKVQPAELEDSGVYFCASSQARGGTQYFGPGTRLLVL.

This clonotype occurred many times. J is TRBJ2-2 and V is TRBV7-6; D call uncertain. Trimming cost V 3 bases and J 7 bases, with 6 bases left between them. The CDR3 is 12 amino acids. CDR1 and CDR2 (germline): SGHVS, FNYEAQ. The CDR3 DNA follows: TGTGCCAGCAGCTTCTCAGACGGGGAGCTGTTTTTT. It is translated as CASSFSDGELFF.

This clonotype was counted many times. V and J are TRBV12-3 or TRBV12-4 and TRBJ2-3; D gene uncertain. Trimming took 6 bases from V and 1 from J, leaving 14 bases between them. The CDR3 has 15 residues. The chain's CDR3 is CASSPSQSGTDTQYF. The CDR3 nucleotides read TGTGCCAGCAGCCCGTCCCAAAGCGGCACAGATACGCAGTATTTT.

This clonotype was seen many times. This sequence joins TRBV4-3 and TRBJ1-6; D is unresolved. CDR3 length: 17 residues. CDR1 and CDR2 from the germline V gene are LGHNA and YSLEER. The germline V and J ends were trimmed by 0 bases and 6 bases, with 15 bases remaining between them. CDR3 sequence (DNA): TGCGCCAGCAGCCAAGAGGGTTTGGCATCGGTTAATTCACCCCTCCACTTT. Translating it yields CASSQEGLASVNSPLHF.

The chain joins TRBV7-6 to TRBJ2-5, with D perhaps matching TRBD2 (6 bases). V gave up 5 bases and J gave up 1 base, with 14 bases separating them. Germline CDR1 reads SGHVS; CDR2 reads FNYEAQ. The CDR3 runs to 15 residues. The CDR3, as DNA: TGTGCCAGCAGCCCCAATGGGGGGATCCAAGAGACCCAGTACTTC. Encoded protein: CASSPNGGIQETQYF. Full variable domain (rest looked up from reference TRBV7-6 and TRBJ2-5): GAGVSQSPRYKVTKRGQDVALRCDPISGHVSLYWYRQALGQGPEFLTYFNYEAQQDKSGLPNDRFSAERPEGSISTLTIQRTEQRDSAMYRCASSPNGGIQETQYFGPGTRLLVL.

This sequence joins TRBV7-8 and TRBJ1-2; D not resolved. The germline V gene has CDR1 SGHVS and CDR2 FQNEAQ. Between the trimmed V and J ends, which lost 3 bases and 5 bases, there was a span of 7 bases. The CDR3 covers 12 residues. For the CDR3, the DNA is TGTGCCAGCAGCTTTGGACGGTATGGCTACACCTTC. Translating gives CASSFGRYGYTF.

In this sample, this clonotype turned up many times. The chain joins TRBV7-2 to TRBJ1-4; D uncertain. The CDR3 sequence is 12 residues long. V was cut by 3 bases and J by 5 bases, with 4 bases left in between. Germline V gene sequence: CDR1 SGHTA, CDR2 FQGNSA. The chain's CDR3 is CASSFPNEKLFF. CDR3 coding DNA: TGTGCCAGCAGCTTTCCCAATGAAAAACTGTTTTTT.